Presented here are 10 T cell receptor beta chains from one specimen sequenced in a study of post-analysis software for immune sequencing data. General observations from the study: Patients showed TRBV5-6, TRBV5-1 and TRBV20-1 among a few TRBV segments more frequent than in controls.

Unique molecular identifiers had been added to the TCR beta cDNA libraries. One entry per CDR3 protein results from TCRdb running MiXCR on the PCR reads. The table records hundreds of thousands of distinct CDR3 sequences, around 27% of them present only once. Antigen specificity for these receptors is unknown. Sequencing input: blood. The receptors come from a girl between 10 and 17 years old with multiple sclerosis.

This clonotype was observed a few times. The gene calls are TRBV29-1 and TRBJ2-1; 8 nucleotides align to TRBD1. The germline V gene has CDR1 SQVTM and CDR2 ANQGSEA. The CDR3 runs to 16 residues. V shed 0 bases and J 0 bases; nucleotides not matched to a gene: 4. The CDR3 nucleotides are TGCAGCGTTGAAGAGGTAGGACAGGGCTCCTACAATGAGCAGTTCTTC. Translating it yields CSVEEVGQGSYNEQFF.

At least ten counts were recorded for this clonotype. This chain connects TRBV6-6 to TRBJ2-7, with D maybe TRBD2 (6 bases). The CDR3 has 14 residues. Trimming removed 2 bases at V and 6 bases at J, with 14 bases between. Germline V gives CDR1 MNHNY, CDR2 SVGAGI (reference sequence). CDR3 DNA: TGTGCCAGCAGTTACCTAGCCCCGGGGGTCGAGCAGTACTTC. Translation gives CASSYLAPGVEQYF.

The V call is TRBV7-2, the J call TRBJ2-7; possibly TRBD1 for D (5 bases). Germline CDR1 SGHTA, CDR2 FQGNSA. The CDR3 is made up of 13 amino acids. V was trimmed by 5 bases and J by 3 bases, leaving 11 bases between them. The CDR3 spells CASSRTRVYEQYF. CDR3 DNA sequence: TGTGCCAGCAGCCGCACCAGGGTCTACGAGCAGTACTTC.

A word on this clonotype: At one end, the junction sequence differs from germline, possibly due to a read error. The J gene is TRBJ2-1, the V gene TRBV6-4; the D is unclear. Germline CDR1 and CDR2: MRHNA and SNTAGT. CDR3 length equals 14 residues. CDR3 loop: CAGSDVPGLGEQFF. CDR3 sequence (DNA): TGCGCCGGCAGTGACGTCCCTGGGCTGGGTGAGCAGTTCTTC.

This sequence joins TRBV20-1 and TRBJ1-2; perhaps TRBD1 as D (5 bases). V dropped 5 bases and J dropped 5 bases, with 9 bases sitting between them. CDR3 size: 11 residues. Germline V lookup: CDR1 DFQATT, CDR2 SNEGSKA (reference sequence). The CDR3 loop reads CSARRGYGYTF. The DNA of the CDR3 is TGCAGTGCTCGACGGGGGTATGGCTACACCTTC.

The chain joins TRBV12-3 or TRBV12-4 to TRBJ1-2; maybe TRBD1 (6 bases). This CDR3 is 13 amino acids long. Trimming removed 5 bases from V and 6 bases from J, with 13 bases in between. The CDR3 loop is CASSTDRNHGYTF. CDR3 sequence (DNA): TGTGCCAGCAGTACCGACAGGAACCATGGCTACACCTTC.

This clonotype was counted only a few times. This chain uses TRBV9 with TRBJ2-3, with D perhaps TRBD2 (6 bases). CDR3 length: 14 residues. Germline-derived CDR1 and CDR2 are SGDLS and YYNGEE. The V gene lost 4 bases and the J gene lost 4 bases, with 13 bases spanning the gap. The CDR3 coding sequence is TGTGCCAGCAGCCCCCGATGGGGGGCAGATACGCAGTATTTT. As protein: CASSPRWGADTQYF.

The chain joins TRBV7-2 to TRBJ1-5, with D possibly TRBD1 on 5 matching bases. Trimming pared 5 bases from V and 0 bases from J, leaving 11 bases between. The length of the CDR3 is 15 residues. CDR1 is SGHTA, CDR2 FQGNSA, per germline. CDR3 sequence (DNA): TGTGCCAGCAGCGTAGGGACCTATAGCAATCAGCCCCAGCATTTT. Protein product: CASSVGTYSNQPQHF.

The sample holds a few counts of this clonotype. The chain links TRBV20-1 to TRBJ2-3; D perhaps matches TRBD2 (5 bases). This CDR3 region has 14 residues. The germline gives CDR1 DFQATT, CDR2 SNEGSKA (reference sequence). V gave up 5 bases and J gave up 0 bases, with 12 bases separating them. In DNA form, the CDR3 reads TGCAGTGCTGGGAGAACTGGTAGCACAGATACGCAGTATTTT. It codes for CSAGRTGSTDTQYF.

This clonotype was counted only a few times. V is TRBV20-1 and J is TRBJ2-1, with a possible D match to TRBD2 (5 bases). Per germline, CDR1 DFQATT and CDR2 SNEGSKA (reference sequence). The CDR3 is 15 amino acids. V lost 6 bases, J lost 4 bases, and 19 bases lay in between. CDR3 nucleotides: TGCAGTGCCCCCGCGAAGCGGCCACCTTACAATGAGCAGTTCTTC. This translates into CSAPAKRPPYNEQFF.